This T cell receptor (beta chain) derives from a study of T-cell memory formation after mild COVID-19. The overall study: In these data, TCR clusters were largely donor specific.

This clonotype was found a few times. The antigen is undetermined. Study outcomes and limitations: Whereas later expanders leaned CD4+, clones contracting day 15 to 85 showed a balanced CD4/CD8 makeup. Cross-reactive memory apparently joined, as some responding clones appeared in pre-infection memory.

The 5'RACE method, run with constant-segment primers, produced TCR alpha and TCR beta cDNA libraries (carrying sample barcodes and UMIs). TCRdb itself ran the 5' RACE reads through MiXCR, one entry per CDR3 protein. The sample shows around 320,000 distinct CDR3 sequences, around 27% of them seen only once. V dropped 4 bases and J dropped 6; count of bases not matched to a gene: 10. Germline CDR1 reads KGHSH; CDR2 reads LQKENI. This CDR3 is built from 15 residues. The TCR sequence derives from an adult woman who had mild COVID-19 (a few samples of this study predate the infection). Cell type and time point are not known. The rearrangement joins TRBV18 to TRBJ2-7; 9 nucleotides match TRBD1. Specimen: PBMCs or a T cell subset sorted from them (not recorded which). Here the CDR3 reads CASSLTIGQGIEQYF. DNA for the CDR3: TGTGCCAGCTCACTCACCATAGGACAGGGGATCGAGCAGTACTTC.